Below are 19 T cell receptor beta chains sequenced from a single sample in a study of T cell responses to AZD1222 COVID-19 vaccine. Clones were sequenced by immunoSEQ multiplex PCR, and TCRdb holds only the in-frame ones, with some missing. The sample yields roughly 120,000 clones, about 88% seen once. The starting material was peripheral blood, obtained 28 days after the second AZD1222 dose. The receptor source for this set is an adult who received the AZD1222 COVID-19 vaccine.

The V call is TRBV10-1, the J call TRBJ1-1; no clear D gene. The V end was cut by 4 bases, the J end by 0 bases, with 6 bases between. Germline-derived CDR1 and CDR2 are WNHNN and SYGVQD (reference sequence). The CDR3 has 13 amino acids. This chain's CDR3 is CASSVSLNTEAFF. DNA for the CDR3: TGCGCCAGCAGTGTGTCACTGAACACTGAAGCTTTCTTT.

V and J are TRBV6-5 and TRBJ1-3, with D perhaps TRBD1 (5 bases). Germline-derived CDR1 and CDR2 are MNHEY and SVGAGI. The CDR3 covers 14 residues. With 7 bases removed from V and 0 bases from J, the gap between germline ends came to 10 bases. The CDR3: CASTQGNSGNTIYF. CDR3 DNA: TGTGCCAGCACCCAGGGAAACTCTGGAAACACCATATATTTT.

The chain couples TRBV2 to TRBJ1-1; tentative D call: TRBD1 (5 bases). This CDR3 has 14 residues. Germline-derived CDR1 and CDR2 are SNHLY and FYNNEI. The V and J ends lost 3 bases and 1 base respectively, with 9 bases between them. The CDR3 DNA is TGTGCCAGCAGTGAGCCGGGGGGGAACACTGAAGCTTTCTTT. Protein sequence: CASSEPGGNTEAFF.

V and J are TRBV24-1 and TRBJ1-4, with D perhaps matching TRBD1 (5 bases). Germline V lookup: CDR1 KGHDR, CDR2 SFDVKD. CDR3 size: 16 residues. Trimming pared 2 bases from V and 7 bases from J, leaving 16 bases between. The CDR3 region has the DNA TGTGCCACCAGTGATTGCCCGGGGGAGTTTTGTGAAAAACTGTTTTTT. Translated, it gives CATSDCPGEFCEKLFF.

The genes are TRBV2 and TRBJ2-7; D may be TRBD1 or TRBD2 (5 bases each). The CDR3 runs to 13 residues. Germline V lookup: CDR1 SNHLY, CDR2 FYNNEI. V dropped 10 bases and J dropped 1 base, with 14 bases sitting between them. The CDR3 DNA is TGTGCCACCTGGGACGGACCATCCTACGAGCAGTACTTC. Its protein product is CATWDGPSYEQYF.

This clone showed up just once. The CDR3 protein is CSVKATRTQYF. CDR3 nucleotide sequence: TGCAGTGTCAAGGCGACCAGGACCCAGTACTTC. The rearrangement joins TRBV20-1 to TRBJ2-5; D remains ambiguous. V was trimmed by 7 bases and J by 7 bases, leaving 13 bases between them. The CDR3 is 11 amino acids. CDR1 DFQATT and CDR2 SNEGSKA come from the germline V gene (reference sequence).

The V call is TRBV5-1, the J call TRBJ2-2; D gene unclear. Trimming stripped 3 bases from V and 4 bases from J, with 7 bases between. Germline V gene data show CDR1 as SGHRS and CDR2 as YFSETQ. The CDR3 sequence is 13 residues long. The CDR3 here is CASSSPVTGELFF. The CDR3 DNA reads as TGCGCCAGCAGCTCTCCGGTCACCGGGGAGCTGTTTTTT.

For the CDR3, the DNA is TGTGCCAGCAGTTCAAGGAATGGAGAAGAGACCCAGTACTTC. Translated: CASSSRNGEETQYF. The chain is built from TRBV2 and TRBJ2-5, with no clear D. The V gene's germline CDR1 is SNHLY and CDR2 FYNNEI. The CDR3 has 14 amino acids. V lost 5 bases, J lost 3 bases, and 13 bases lay in between.

This clone is a singleton in its sample. The chain joins TRBV11-2 to TRBJ1-1; 9 bases match TRBD1. This CDR3 comprises 16 residues. Germline V CDR1 and CDR2: SGHAT, FQNNGV. V lost 2 bases and J lost 5; bases outside the gene matches: 9. The CDR3 loop is CASSLTMGQGGTEAFF. As DNA, the CDR3 is TGTGCCAGCAGCTTAACTATGGGACAGGGTGGTACTGAAGCTTTCTTT.

The chain is built from TRBV6-1 and TRBJ1-4, with no clear D. The V and J ends lost 0 bases and 0 bases respectively, with 8 bases between them. Germline V gives CDR1 MNHNS, CDR2 SASEGT. The CDR3 is 16 amino acids. The DNA for the CDR3 is TGTGCCAGCAGTGAAGCTTGGCAGACAACTAATGAAAAACTGTTTTTT. Translation gives CASSEAWQTTNEKLFF.

J is TRBJ1-2 and V is TRBV14, with D possibly TRBD1 on 5 matching bases. V was shortened by 0 bases and J by 5 bases, with 13 bases between the two germline ends. Germline CDR1 SGHDN, CDR2 FVKESK. The CDR3 runs to 15 residues. CDR3 nucleotide sequence: TGTGCCAGCAGCCAAGATACGGGACGGACATATGGCTACACCTTC. It encodes CASSQDTGRTYGYTF.

The table lists this clone with a count of one. The gene calls are TRBV5-1 and TRBJ1-4; a possible D gene is TRBD1 (5 bases). The V end was cut by 3 bases, the J end by 5 bases, with 11 bases between. CDR1 is SGHRS and CDR2 is YFSETQ in the germline V gene. There are 14 residues in the CDR3. In DNA, the CDR3 is TGCGCCAGCAGCTCAAGTAGGGGAAATGAAAAACTGTTTTTT. Protein sequence: CASSSSRGNEKLFF.

This clone was counted between two and nine times. This sequence joins TRBV6-5 and TRBJ2-1; TRBD1 or TRBD2 may be the D gene (6 bases each). Germline lookup yields CDR1 MNHEY and CDR2 SVGAGI. The CDR3 totals 16 residues. Between the trimmed V and J ends, which lost 2 bases and 10 bases, there was a span of 21 bases. The CDR3 sequence: CASSYRTGWGAEEQFF. The DNA of the CDR3 is TGTGCCAGCAGTTACCGAACTGGGTGGGGGGCCGAGGAGCAGTTCTTC.

The chain joins TRBV4-3 to TRBJ2-3, with a weak D call TRBD1 (6 bases). The V end was cut by 4 bases, the J end by 8 bases, with 10 bases between. Germline V gives CDR1 LGHNA, CDR2 YSLEER. The CDR3 runs 12 residues. The CDR3 coding sequence is TGCGCCAGCAGCCCGAACAGGGTTACGCAGTATTTT. Translating it yields CASSPNRVTQYF.

This chain uses TRBV5-1 with TRBJ2-4, with D maybe TRBD1 (5 bases). Germline CDR1 reads SGHRS; CDR2 reads YFSETQ. Trimming shortened V by 0 bases and J by 8 bases, and 12 bases separated the two germline ends. CDR3 size: 14 residues. For the CDR3, the DNA is TGCGCCAGCAGCTTGGGACAGCGTCAAGACATTCAGTACTTC. This translates into CASSLGQRQDIQYF.

This chain uses TRBV5-1 with TRBJ2-7; maybe TRBD1 (7 bases). The germline gives CDR1 SGHRS, CDR2 YFSETQ. The CDR3 length is 16 residues. The germline V and J ends were trimmed by 4 bases and 3 bases, with 20 bases remaining between them. The CDR3 nucleotides are TGCGCCAGCAGCAAGATCGGAGGGGGGACAGACTACGAGCAGTACTTC. As protein: CASSKIGGGTDYEQYF. The full variable domain, with the rest looked up from reference TRBV5-1 and TRBJ2-7, is KAGVTQTPRYLIKTRGQQVTLSCSPISGHRSVSWYQQTPGQGLQFLFEYFSETQRNKGNFPGRFSGRQFSNSRSEMNVSTLELGDSALYLCASSKIGGGTDYEQYFGPGTRLTVT.

This chain uses TRBV30 with TRBJ1-5; D gene ambiguous. The CDR3 runs 15 residues. The ends were cut back, 0 bases at V and 1 base at J, with 10 bases in the middle. Germline lookup yields CDR1 GTSNPN and CDR2 SVGIG (reference sequence). The CDR3 DNA reads TGTGCCTGGAGTGTAGACTCTCACAGCAATCAGCCCCAGCATTTT. As protein: CAWSVDSHSNQPQHF.

V is TRBV18 and J is TRBJ1-1, with D possibly matching TRBD1 (5 bases). V was pared by 4 bases and J by 3 bases, with 9 bases between. From germline, CDR1 is KGHSH and CDR2 LQKENI. The CDR3 runs to 13 residues. The CDR3 DNA reads as TGTGCCAGCTCACAAGAAGGGGACACTGAAGCTTTCTTT. It specifies CASSQEGDTEAFF. The full variable domain, in which reference TRBV18 and TRBJ1-1 provide the parts outside the CDR3, is NAGVMQNPRHLVRRRGQEARLRCSPMKGHSHVYWYRQLPEEGLKFMVYLQKENIIDESGMPKERFSAEFPKEGPSILRIQQVVRGDSAAYFCASSQEGDTEAFFGQGTRLTVV.

The chain is built from TRBV5-1 and TRBJ1-1, with a tentative D call TRBD1 (5 bases). The V gene lost 5 bases and the J gene lost 0 bases, with 14 bases spanning the gap. This CDR3 spans 15 amino acids. CDR1 is SGHRS and CDR2 is YFSETQ in the germline V gene. This CDR3 is CASRPDRLMNTEAFF. Here the CDR3 DNA reads TGCGCCAGCAGACCTGACAGACTAATGAACACTGAAGCTTTCTTT. Complete variable domain (other parts from reference TRBV5-1 and TRBJ1-1): KAGVTQTPRYLIKTRGQQVTLSCSPISGHRSVSWYQQTPGQGLQFLFEYFSETQRNKGNFPGRFSGRQFSNSRSEMNVSTLELGDSALYLCASRPDRLMNTEAFFGQGTRLTVV.